This T cell receptor (beta chain) was sequenced in a study of OX40 agonist ivuxolimab in advanced cancers. As for the study in general: Ivuxolimab was administered intravenously to patients at 0.01 to 10 mg/kg every 2 weeks. Patients with prior anti-PD-1, anti-PD-L1 or anti-CTLA-4 therapy were eligible; about 41% had some. Study-level results: Averaged across samples, CD8+ T cells carried more expanded clones than CD4+ did. Dosing at 0.1 to 3.0 mg/kg was accompanied by clonal expansion of CD4+ and CD8+ blood T cells by week 6.

Data came from immunoSEQ multiplex PCR; TCRdb stores just in-frame clones and leaves some out. The sample lists some 80,000 clones, over 70% occurring once. The CDR3 covers 14 residues. CDR1 is SGHRS and CDR2 is YFSETQ in the germline V gene. The ends lost 4 bases at V and 7 bases at J; junction bases unmatched: 8. Concerning this clone itself: Its target is not known.

This specimen consisted of CD4+ or CD8+ T cells sorted from blood, obtained in a trial of the OX40 agonist ivuxolimab. This clonotype originated in an adult with an advanced solid tumor such as melanoma, head and neck, liver or kidney cancer. The V gene is TRBV5-1, the J gene TRBJ2-1; 7 positions match TRBD2. CDR3 sequence (DNA): TGCGCCAGCAGCCTCCTAGCGGCCCCTAATGAGCAGTTCTTC. Protein product: CASSLLAAPNEQFF.